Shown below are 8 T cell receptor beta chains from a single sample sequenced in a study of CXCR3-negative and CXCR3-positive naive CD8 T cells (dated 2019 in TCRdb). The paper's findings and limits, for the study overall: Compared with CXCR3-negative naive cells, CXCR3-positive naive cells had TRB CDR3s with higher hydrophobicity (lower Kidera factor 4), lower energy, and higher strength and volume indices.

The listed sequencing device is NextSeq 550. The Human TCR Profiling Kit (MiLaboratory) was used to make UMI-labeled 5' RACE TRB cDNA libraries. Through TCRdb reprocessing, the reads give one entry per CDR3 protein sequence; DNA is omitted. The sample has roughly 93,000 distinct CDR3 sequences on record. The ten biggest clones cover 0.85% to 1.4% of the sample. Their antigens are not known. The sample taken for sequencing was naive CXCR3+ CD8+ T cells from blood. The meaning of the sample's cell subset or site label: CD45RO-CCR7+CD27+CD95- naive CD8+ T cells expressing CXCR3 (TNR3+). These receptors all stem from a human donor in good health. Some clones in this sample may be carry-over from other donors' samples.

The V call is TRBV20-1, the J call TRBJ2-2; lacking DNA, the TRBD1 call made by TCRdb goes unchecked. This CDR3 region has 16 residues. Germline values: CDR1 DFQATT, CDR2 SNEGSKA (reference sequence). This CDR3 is CSARDVLAGGLGELFF.

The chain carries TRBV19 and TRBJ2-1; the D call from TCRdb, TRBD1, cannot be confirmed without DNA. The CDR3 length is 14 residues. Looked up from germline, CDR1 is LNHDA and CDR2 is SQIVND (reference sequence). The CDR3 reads CASSIITGMNEQFF. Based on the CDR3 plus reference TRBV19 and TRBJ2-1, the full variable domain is DGGITQSPKYLFRKEGQNVTLSCEQNLNHDAMYWYRQDPGQGLRLIYYSQIVNDFQKGDIAEGYSVSREKKESFPLTVTSAQKNPTAFYLCASSIITGMNEQFFGPGTRLTVL.

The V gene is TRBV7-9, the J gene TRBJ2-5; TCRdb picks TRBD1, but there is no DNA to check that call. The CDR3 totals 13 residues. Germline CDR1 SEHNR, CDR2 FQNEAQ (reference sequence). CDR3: CASSFPAEETQYF.

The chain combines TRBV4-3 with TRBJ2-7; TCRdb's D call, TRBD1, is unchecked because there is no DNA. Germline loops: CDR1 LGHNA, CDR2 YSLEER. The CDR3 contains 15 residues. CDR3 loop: CASSQDWQGSVRQHF.

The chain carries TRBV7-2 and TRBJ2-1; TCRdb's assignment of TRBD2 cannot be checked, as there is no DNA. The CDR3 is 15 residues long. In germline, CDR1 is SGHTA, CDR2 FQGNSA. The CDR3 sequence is CASSLMRGGFNEQFF.

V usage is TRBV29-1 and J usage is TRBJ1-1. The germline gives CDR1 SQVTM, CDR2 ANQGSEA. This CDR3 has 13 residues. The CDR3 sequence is CSATEGSETEAFF.

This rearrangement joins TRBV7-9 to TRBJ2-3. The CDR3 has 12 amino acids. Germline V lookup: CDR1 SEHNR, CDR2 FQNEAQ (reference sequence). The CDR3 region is CASPEGTDTQYF.

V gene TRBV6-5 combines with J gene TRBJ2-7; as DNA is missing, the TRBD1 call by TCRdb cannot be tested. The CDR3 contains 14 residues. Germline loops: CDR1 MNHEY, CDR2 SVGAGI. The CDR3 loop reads CASSLRDRVSEQYF.